The T cell receptor beta chain described here comes from a study of human T cells and chemical hapten exposure. Study background: The scalp of each patient received a weekly diphenylcyclopropenone dose for the full roughly 24-week study. Patients, predominantly female, presented with alopecia areata, totalis or universalis.

Trimming stripped 6 bases from V and 0 bases from J, with 9 bases between. Germline V gives CDR1 SNHLY, CDR2 FYNNEI. This CDR3 is 15 amino acids long. TCRdb re-analysed the RACE reads in MiXCR, keeping a single row per CDR3 protein. This table holds nearly 350,000 distinct CDR3 sequences, 5.5% to 8% found once. Time point: patch test 1, 2 weeks after DPC sensitization. The treatment here: therapeutic diphenylcyclopropenone sensitization with weekly scalp DPC. The receptor comes from a woman younger than 35 with alopecia areata. Some clones in this sample may be carry-over from other donors' samples. Sequencing used whole blood, obtained in connection with sensitization to the hapten diphenylcyclopropenone (DPC). The V gene is TRBV2, the J gene TRBJ1-6; D is unresolved. The CDR3 region has the DNA TGTGCCAGCAGGTCCGAGTTCTCCTATAATTCACCCCTCCACTTT. It encodes CASRSEFSYNSPLHF. Supplemented by reference TRBV2 and TRBJ1-6, the full variable domain reads EPEVTQTPSHQVTQMGQEVILRCVPISNHLYFYWYRQILGQKVEFLVSFYNNEISEKSEIFDDQFSVERPDGSNFTLKIRSTKLEDSAMYFCASRSEFSYNSPLHFGNGTRLTVT.